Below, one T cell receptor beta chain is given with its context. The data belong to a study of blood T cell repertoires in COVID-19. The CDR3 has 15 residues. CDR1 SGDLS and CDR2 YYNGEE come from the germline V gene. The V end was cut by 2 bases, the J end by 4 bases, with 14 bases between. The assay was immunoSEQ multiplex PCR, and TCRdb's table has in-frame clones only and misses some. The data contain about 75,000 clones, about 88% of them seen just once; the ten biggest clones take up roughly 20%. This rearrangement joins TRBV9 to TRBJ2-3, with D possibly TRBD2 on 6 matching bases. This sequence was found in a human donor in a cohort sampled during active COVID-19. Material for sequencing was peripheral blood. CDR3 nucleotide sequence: TGTGCCAGCAGCGTCCGGGAGAGGGGACCAGATACGCAGTATTTT. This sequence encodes CASSVRERGPDTQYF. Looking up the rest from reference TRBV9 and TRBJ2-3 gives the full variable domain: DSGVTQTPKHLITATGQRVTLRCSPRSGDLSVYWYQQSLDQGLQFLIQYYNGEERAKGNILERFSAQQFPDLHSELNLSSLELGDSALYFCASSVRERGPDTQYFGPGTRLTVL.